The 2 T cell receptor beta chains given below trace back to one sample, sequenced in a study of blood T cell repertoires in COVID-19. Method: immunoSEQ multiplex PCR; TCRdb's copy keeps in-frame clones and lacks some. This sample has some 490,000 clones, with roughly nine tenths found just once. Sequencing was performed on PBMCs or T cells enriched from blood (not recorded which). These receptors all come from a woman aged 55-70 years who had recovered from COVID-19.

The rearrangement uses TRBV4-1 and TRBJ1-2; 10 bases agree with TRBD1. This CDR3 comprises 18 residues. CDR1 is MGHRA, CDR2 YSYEKL, per germline. The V segment lost 2 bases and the J segment 8 bases; nucleotides outside the gene matches: 17. The CDR3 nucleotides are TGCGCCAGCAGCCAATTCCTCACCGGGACAGGGGTACGAGAGGGCTACACCTTC. It is translated as CASSQFLTGTGVREGYTF.

The chain has TRBV24-1 and TRBJ2-1; a weak D match, TRBD1 (6 bases). CDR1 and CDR2 from the germline V gene are KGHDR and SFDVKD. The V end lost 3 bases, the J end lost 5 bases, and 13 bases lay between the germline ends. CDR3 length: 15 residues. The CDR3 sequence is CATSDTGKRNNEQFF. In DNA, the CDR3 is TGTGCCACCAGTGATACAGGGAAGAGGAACAATGAGCAGTTCTTC.